The source of this TCR beta chain is a study of T cell responses to AZD1222 COVID-19 vaccine. Findings of the study overall: Unmutated regions of variants are reportedly targeted by nearly half of spike-specific TCRs.

About this clone: Its antigen is currently unknown.

This CDR3 is built from 15 residues. The germline CDR1 and CDR2 sequences are SQVTM and ANQGSEA. With 6 bases clipped from V and 2 bases from J, the junction kept 11 bases outside the gene matches. Profiling relied on immunoSEQ multiplex PCR, and the TCRdb table lists in-frame clones only, not all of them. The sample records 150,000 or so clones, roughly nine tenths being singletons. The V call is TRBV29-1, the J call TRBJ1-2; 8 nucleotides align to TRBD1. This sequence originates from an adult who received the AZD1222 COVID-19 vaccine. The source material was peripheral blood, sampled 28 days after the second AZD1222 dose. DNA for the CDR3: TGCAGCGTAGGGGACAGGCGAACTTTAAACTATGGCTACACCTTC. This sequence encodes CSVGDRRTLNYGYTF.